The next 26 T cell receptor beta chains were all read from a single sample in a study of shared clonotypes between healthy human individuals (dated by TCRdb to the early 2020s). Libraries came from the immunoSEQ multiplex PCR assay. This immuneACCESS table, as held by TCRdb, lists in-frame sequences with V and J called but not all clones. Of the missing ones, under half trace to an unresolved V gene in checked studies; the others have no known cause. Across this sample there are 700,000 or so clones, with around 72% seen only once. The ten largest clones represent roughly 1.8% of the sample. Sequenced sample: memory CD4+ T cells sorted from blood. Taken with the paper, the label for cell subset or site translates to: CD45RA-negative fraction. The receptors were sampled from a woman aged 25 to 39 in good health.

This clone showed up just a few times. The chain links TRBV18 to TRBJ2-6; 10 bases map to TRBD1. V shed 3 bases, J shed 4 bases, and the junction held 9 bases outside the gene matches. The germline gives CDR1 KGHSH, CDR2 LQKENI. This CDR3 contains 18 residues. CDR3 coding DNA: TGTGCCAGCTCACCGACAGGGGGCGATTCCCCCGGGGCCAACGTCCTGACTTTC. Translation gives CASSPTGGDSPGANVLTF. The full variable domain, its missing parts supplied by reference TRBV18 and TRBJ2-6, is NAGVMQNPRHLVRRRGQEARLRCSPMKGHSHVYWYRQLPEEGLKFMVYLQKENIIDESGMPKERFSAEFPKEGPSILRIQQVVRGDSAAYFCASSPTGGDSPGANVLTFGAGSRLTVL.

Points on this clone: Germline and junction disagree at one end, which may indicate a read error. The chain employs TRBV5-1 and TRBJ1-1; tentative D call: TRBD1 (5 bases). The CDR3 has 16 amino acids. In germline, CDR1 is SGHRS, CDR2 YFSETQ. The CDR3 DNA follows: TGCGCCAGCAGCTTGTCACCCATGGGGGTGAAAACTGAAGCTTTCTTT. It specifies CASSLSPMGVKTEAFF.

The V call is TRBV19, the J call TRBJ2-2; 14 bases line up with TRBD2. Germline assignment: CDR1 LNHDA and CDR2 SQIVND (reference sequence). The J segment lost 0 bases and the V segment lost 7 bases, leaving 4 bases of the junction unmatched. There are 17 residues in the CDR3. CDR3 loop: CASIRLAGGTNTGELFF. CDR3 DNA sequence: TGTGCCAGTATTCGACTAGCGGGAGGGACGAACACCGGGGAGCTGTTTTTT.

This rearrangement joins TRBV6-5 to TRBJ1-5; unclear D gene. In germline, CDR1 is MNHEY, CDR2 SVGAGI. This CDR3 region has 13 residues. Trimming left V 6 bases short and J 3 bases short, with 9 bases between. CDR3 sequence: CASRVSVNQPQHF. In DNA, the CDR3 is TGTGCCAGCAGAGTATCAGTCAATCAGCCCCAGCATTTT.

The rearrangement uses TRBV25-1 and TRBJ2-2; 8 bases agree with TRBD2. Germline V gives CDR1 MGHDK, CDR2 SYGVNS. The junction had 6 bases not matched to a gene; V was cut back by 4 bases and J by 2 bases. The CDR3 has 16 amino acids. This CDR3 reads CASSGTAGANTGELFF. The DNA for the CDR3 is TGTGCCAGCAGTGGTACAGCGGGAGCAAACACCGGGGAGCTGTTTTTT.

The chain has TRBV5-4 and TRBJ1-1, with TRBD1 matching over 10 bases. The CDR3 loop spans 15 amino acids. V lost 2 bases to trimming and J lost 0 bases; unmatched junction nucleotides: 1. Germline CDR1 SGHNT, CDR2 YYREEE (reference sequence). The CDR3: CASSLGQGVNTEAFF. As DNA, the CDR3 is TGTGCCAGCAGCTTAGGACAGGGGGTGAACACTGAAGCTTTCTTT.

This clone occurred many times. The V call is TRBV28, the J call TRBJ2-3; D is undetermined. Germline CDR1 reads MDHEN; CDR2 reads SYDVKM. This CDR3 has 12 amino acids. Trimming removed 8 bases at V and 3 bases at J, with 9 bases between. In DNA, the CDR3 is TGTGCCAGCGGAACCGCGACAGATACGCAGTATTTT. Amino acid sequence: CASGTATDTQYF.

In the case of this clone: The junction departs from the called germline gene at one end, perhaps through a read error. CDR3 loop: CASSLVLLGQGFNEQFF. The CDR3 bases are TGTGCCAGCAGTTTGGTTCTTTTGGGACAGGGATTCAATGAGCAGTTCTTC. V and J are TRBV5-4 and TRBJ2-1, with TRBD1 identical over 9 bases. Germline V gives CDR1 SGHNT, CDR2 YYREEE (reference sequence). The CDR3 spans 17 residues.

The table lists this clone with many counts. The chain uses TRBV6-1 and TRBJ1-5, with D tentatively TRBD1 (5 bases). Looked up from germline, CDR1 is MNHNS and CDR2 is SASEGT. The V gene lost 8 bases and the J gene lost 11 bases, with 22 bases spanning the gap. The CDR3 has 14 residues. CDR3 amino acids: CASYTTMTGGAQHF. CDR3 bases: TGTGCCAGCTATACAACGATGACCGGGGGAGCCCAGCATTTT.

The rearrangement links TRBV6-5 to TRBJ2-5; D is undetermined. V shed 7 bases and J shed 4 bases, with 16 bases lying between them. Germline CDR1 MNHEY, CDR2 SVGAGI. The CDR3 has 14 residues. The CDR3 sequence: CASMRSSSAETQYF. The CDR3 DNA sequence: TGTGCCAGCATGAGGTCGTCGTCGGCAGAGACCCAGTACTTC.

The rearrangement links TRBV5-1 to TRBJ2-1; 8 bases match TRBD1. CDR3 length: 14 residues. Looked up from germline, CDR1 is SGHRS and CDR2 is YFSETQ. V shed 2 bases and J 6 bases; nucleotides not matched to a gene: 4. CDR3 loop: CASSFGTGGNEQFF. The CDR3 DNA is TGCGCCAGCAGCTTCGGGACAGGTGGCAATGAGCAGTTCTTC.

The chain recombines TRBV19 with TRBJ1-5; perhaps TRBD1 as D (6 bases). V was clipped by 6 bases and J by 0 bases, with 21 bases between them. Germline values: CDR1 LNHDA, CDR2 SQIVND (reference sequence). CDR3 length: 18 residues. This CDR3 is CASSRNNGGSDSNQPQHF. As DNA, the CDR3 is TGTGCCAGTAGCCGAAACAATGGGGGCAGTGATAGCAATCAGCCCCAGCATTTT.

The chain carries TRBV4-2 and TRBJ2-3; 7 bases fit TRBD2. Unmatched junction bases numbered 17, after V lost 5 bases and J lost 6 bases. The CDR3 has 17 residues. The germline gives CDR1 LGHNA, CDR2 YNFKEQ. CDR3 sequence (DNA): TGTGCCAGCAGCACCCAATACCGGGGGGAGGGCCTGGATACGCAGTATTTT. Translated: CASSTQYRGEGLDTQYF.

This chain uses TRBV28 with TRBJ1-5; the match to TRBD1 covers 9 bases. The CDR3 is made up of 15 amino acids. Germline CDR1 MDHEN, CDR2 SYDVKM. V was clipped by 5 bases and J by 4 bases; unmatched bases: 6. CDR3 in DNA: TGTGCCAGCAGTGTCACGGGACAGGGTAATCAGCCCCAGCATTTT. This codes for CASSVTGQGNQPQHF.

This clone was seen only a few times. This chain uses TRBV23-1 with TRBJ1-5; 8 bases match TRBD1. TRBV23-1 falls under the ORF class, with uncertain function. The CDR3 has 15 amino acids. V gave up 3 bases and J gave up 6 bases; unmatched junction bases: 7. The chain's CDR3 is CASSHQDRASQPQHF. The CDR3, as DNA: TGCGCCAGCAGTCACCAGGACAGGGCGAGTCAGCCCCAGCATTTT.

The chain joins TRBV5-1 to TRBJ2-7; TRBD1 aligns across 7 bases. Germline loops: CDR1 SGHRS, CDR2 YFSETQ. Trimming removed 2 bases from V and 3 bases from J; junction bases left unmatched: 8. The CDR3 contains 15 residues. The CDR3 spells CASSFDNRGSYEQYF. CDR3 nucleotides: TGCGCCAGCAGCTTCGATAACAGGGGCAGCTACGAGCAGTACTTC.

The V gene is TRBV5-6, the J gene TRBJ2-1; TRBD2 matches 7 bases. V gave up 1 base and J gave up 7 bases; unmatched junction bases: 11. In germline, CDR1 is SGHDT, CDR2 YYEEEE. The length of the CDR3 is 16 residues. The CDR3 DNA follows: TGTGCCAGCAGCTTGTTTGGGGGAGGGGTCCGGAATGAGCAGTTCTTC. This gives the protein CASSLFGGGVRNEQFF.

This clone was picked up a small number of times. The rearrangement links TRBV5-4 to TRBJ2-2, with a weak D call TRBD2 (5 bases). The germline V gene encodes CDR1 SGHNT and CDR2 YYREEE (reference sequence). The CDR3 has 14 residues. Trimming removed 4 bases at V and 1 base at J, with 8 bases between. The chain's CDR3 is CASSKSGNTGELFF. CDR3 nucleotide sequence: TGTGCCAGCAGCAAGAGCGGGAACACCGGGGAGCTGTTTTTT.

This clone is medium-sized by share. The chain carries TRBV5-1 and TRBJ2-7, with D hard to call. Trimming shortened V by 5 bases and J by 3 bases, and 6 bases separated the two germline ends. In germline, CDR1 is SGHRS, CDR2 YFSETQ. The CDR3 runs to 11 residues. This CDR3 is CASRDNYEQYF. The CDR3 region has the DNA TGCGCCAGCAGGGATAACTACGAGCAGTACTTC.

The rearrangement joins TRBV4-1 to TRBJ2-7; D is unresolved. Germline loops: CDR1 MGHRA, CDR2 YSYEKL. Trimming pared 2 bases from V and 5 bases from J, leaving 7 bases between. CDR3 length: 12 residues. The CDR3 DNA is TGCGCCAGCAGCCAACCTCAGGACGAGCAGTACTTC. As protein: CASSQPQDEQYF.

The chain is built from TRBV12-1 and TRBJ1-2. TRBV12-1 is noted as a pseudogene. The CDR3 is made up of 12 amino acids. In DNA form, the CDR3 reads TGTGCCAGCAGCTTTCGTGGAGGGGGCTACACCTTC. Its translation: CASSFRGGGYTF.

V is TRBV6-1 and J is TRBJ1-5; D is unclear. V was pared by 0 bases and J by 9 bases, with 6 bases between. The CDR3 runs to 12 residues. Germline CDR1 reads MNHNS; CDR2 reads SASEGT. The CDR3, as DNA: TGTGCCAGCAGTGAAGCGGCGGGGCCCCAGCATTTT. Protein: CASSEAAGPQHF.

The J gene is TRBJ1-5, the V gene TRBV4-1; TRBD1 matches 8 bases. Germline V gene lookup returns CDR1 MGHRA and CDR2 YSYEKL. The CDR3 totals 15 residues. The J segment lost 6 bases and the V segment lost 1 base, leaving 5 bases of the junction unmatched. In DNA form, the CDR3 reads TGCGCCAGCAGCCAAGGGCAGGGGGCTGGTCAGCCCCAGCATTTT. It translates to CASSQGQGAGQPQHF.

The gene calls are TRBV28 and TRBJ2-5; D is possibly TRBD1 or TRBD2 (5 bases each). The CDR3 runs 14 residues. Trimming shortened V by 11 bases and J by 0 bases, and 16 bases separated the two germline ends. The germline V gene encodes CDR1 MDHEN and CDR2 SYDVKM. The CDR3 reads CAASSGQYQETQYF. In DNA, the CDR3 is TGTGCCGCCAGTTCGGGGCAATACCAAGAGACCCAGTACTTC.

In regard to this clone: The same CDR3 can be traced to other DNA sequences in this sample. The rearrangement uses TRBV5-1 and TRBJ2-7; TRBD1 matches 8 bases. The germline V gene encodes CDR1 SGHRS and CDR2 YFSETQ. The V segment lost 4 bases and the J segment 4 bases; nucleotides outside the gene matches: 4. There are 13 residues in the CDR3. The CDR3 DNA follows: TGCGCCAGCAGCAAAGGACAGGGTTACGAGCAGTACTTC. Translated: CASSKGQGYEQYF.

In regard to this clone: The CDR3 does not end in the conserved phenylalanine or tryptophan, so this is likely a read error. The DNA is left out, because the CDR3 cannot be placed on it with certainty; the CDR3 is given as TCRdb lists it. The CDR3 protein is CASSTEGDGRVVS. This rearrangement joins TRBV7-9 to TRBJ2-7; the table calls TRBD2, which could not be checked here. Germline V CDR1 and CDR2: SEHNR, FQNEAQ (reference sequence). The CDR3 has 13 amino acids, counting both end residues.